The T cell receptor beta chain under discussion was sequenced for a study of CD8 T cells in Susac syndrome. Roughly 0.45 to 1 ug RNA was reverse transcribed with random hexamers. Via MiXCR, TCRdb re-called the immunoSEQ multiplex PCR reads, giving one row per CDR3 protein. The sample has about 210,000 distinct CDR3 sequences; 95% are singletons. V lost 3 bases and J 7 bases, leaving 7 bases between the germline ends. This CDR3 contains 12 residues. CDR1 and CDR2 (germline): SNHLY, FYNNEI. This chain links TRBV2 with TRBJ2-1; no definite D call. Material for sequencing was CD4+ T cells from PBMCs. This TCR was sampled from a human donor with multiple sclerosis. CDR3 coding DNA: TGTGCCAGCAGTGATCCGAGAAATGAGCAGTTCTTC. Its translation is CASSDPRNEQFF. Using reference TRBV2 and TRBJ2-1 for the parts outside the CDR3, the full variable domain is EPEVTQTPSHQVTQMGQEVILRCVPISNHLYFYWYRQILGQKVEFLVSFYNNEISEKSEIFDDQFSVERPDGSNFTLKIRSTKLEDSAMYFCASSDPRNEQFFGPGTRLTVL.